These 5 T cell receptor beta chains were sequenced from one sample in a study of CD8 T cells in Susac syndrome. Random hexamers primed reverse transcription of about 0.45 to 1 ug RNA. TCRdb reprocessed the immunoSEQ multiplex PCR reads with MiXCR, giving one entry per CDR3 protein. The sample contains 250,000 to 300,000 distinct CDR3 sequences, about 82% of which appear only once. The material sequenced was CD8+ T cells from PBMCs. The receptors originated from a human donor with multiple sclerosis.

CDR3 residues: CASSLSQGGNEQFF. In DNA, the CDR3 is TGTGCCAGCAGTTTAAGTCAGGGAGGGAATGAGCAGTTCTTC. The chain employs TRBV27 and TRBJ2-1, with 7 positions matching TRBD2. CDR3 length equals 14 residues. V lost 2 bases, J lost 7 bases, and 5 bases stayed unmatched. Germline V gene sequence: CDR1 MNHEY, CDR2 SMNVEV (reference sequence).

This sequence joins TRBV6-2 or TRBV6-3 and TRBJ1-2; D unclear. This CDR3 has 13 residues. V was trimmed by 5 bases and J by 4 bases, leaving 11 bases between them. Germline V gives CDR1 MNHEY, CDR2 SVGEGT. As DNA, the CDR3 is TGTGCCAGCAGTCACCTGAATTCCTATGGCTACACCTTC. This gives the protein CASSHLNSYGYTF.

In its sample, this clonotype was seen once. V is TRBV6-6 and J is TRBJ1-1; possibly TRBD1 for D (5 bases). Trimming removed 4 bases from V and 4 bases from J, with 10 bases in between. CDR1 and CDR2 (germline): MNHNY, SVGAGI (reference sequence). This CDR3 comprises 13 residues. As DNA, the CDR3 is TGTGCCAGCAGTTTTGAGGGGTCCACTGAAGCTTTCTTT. It translates to CASSFEGSTEAFF.

V and J are TRBV27 and TRBJ2-1, with 14 positions matching TRBD2. Looked up from germline, CDR1 is MNHEY and CDR2 is SMNVEV (reference sequence). J lost 8 bases, V lost 6 bases, and 6 bases had no gene match. The CDR3 extends over 15 amino acids. The DNA for the CDR3 is TGTGCCAGCAGCTTCGGGACTAGCGGGAGCCATGAGCAGTTCTTC. Translating it yields CASSFGTSGSHEQFF.

The genes are TRBV24-1 and TRBJ2-3; D uncertain. This CDR3 comprises 14 residues. Per germline, CDR1 KGHDR and CDR2 SFDVKD. The V end was cut by 1 base, the J end by 0 bases, with 4 bases between. Written as DNA, the CDR3 is TGTGCCACCAGTGATTTTCACAGCACAGATACGCAGTATTTT. Protein sequence: CATSDFHSTDTQYF.